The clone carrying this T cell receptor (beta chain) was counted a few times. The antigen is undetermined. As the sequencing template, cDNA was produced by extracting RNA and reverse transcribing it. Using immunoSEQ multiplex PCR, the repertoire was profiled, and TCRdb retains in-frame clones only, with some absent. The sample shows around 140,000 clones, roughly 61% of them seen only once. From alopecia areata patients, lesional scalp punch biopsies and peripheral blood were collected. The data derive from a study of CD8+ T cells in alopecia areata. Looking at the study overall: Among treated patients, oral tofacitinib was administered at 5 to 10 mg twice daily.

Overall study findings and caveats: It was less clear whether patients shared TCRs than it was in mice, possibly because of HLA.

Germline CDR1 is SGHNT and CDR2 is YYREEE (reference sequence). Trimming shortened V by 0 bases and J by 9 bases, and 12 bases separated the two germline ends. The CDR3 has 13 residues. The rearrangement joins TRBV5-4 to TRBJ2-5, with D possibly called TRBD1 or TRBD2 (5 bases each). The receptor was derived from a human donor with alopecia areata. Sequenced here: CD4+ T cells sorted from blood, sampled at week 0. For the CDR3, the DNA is TGTGCCAGCAGCTTGGACAGAAGAGGGGCCCAGTACTTC. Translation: CASSLDRRGAQYF.